The clone carrying this T cell receptor (beta chain) was counted a few times. The V gene's germline CDR1 is MRHNA and CDR2 SNTAGT. Trimming pared 8 bases from V and 3 bases from J, leaving 11 bases between. This CDR3 spans 13 amino acids. This sample stems from a study of CD8 T cells in ankylosing spondylitis. TCRdb reprocessed the 5' RACE reads via MiXCR and lists one record per CDR3 protein. Here the sample spans some 350,000 distinct CDR3 sequences, roughly 14% being singletons. The sequence was obtained from a male donor with ankylosing spondylitis or in good health (not recorded which). Sequenced input: blood, either unsorted or a sorted T cell fraction (not recorded which). The J gene is TRBJ2-1, the V gene TRBV6-4; a possible D gene is TRBD2 (6 bases). In DNA, the CDR3 is TGTGCCAGCGGGAGCGGGCTCTACAATGAGCAGTTCTTC. The encoded protein is CASGSGLYNEQFF.